Sequencing of this TCR beta chain was carried out in a study of technical replicates of blood from a few donors. Germline values: CDR1 MGHDK, CDR2 SYGVNS. V dropped 5 bases and J dropped 5 bases, with 15 bases sitting between them. The CDR3 sequence is 15 residues long. Measured with immunoSEQ multiplex PCR; TCRdb has only the in-frame clones, and not every one. The sample lists under 85,000 clones; 94% were seen once. Material: T cells isolated from PBMCs. The sequence was obtained from a human donor in good health. V and J are TRBV25-1 and TRBJ1-4; D is uncertain. The CDR3 is CASSSTDVPNEKLFF. CDR3 sequence (DNA): TGTGCCAGCAGTTCAACAGACGTTCCAAATGAAAAACTGTTTTTT.